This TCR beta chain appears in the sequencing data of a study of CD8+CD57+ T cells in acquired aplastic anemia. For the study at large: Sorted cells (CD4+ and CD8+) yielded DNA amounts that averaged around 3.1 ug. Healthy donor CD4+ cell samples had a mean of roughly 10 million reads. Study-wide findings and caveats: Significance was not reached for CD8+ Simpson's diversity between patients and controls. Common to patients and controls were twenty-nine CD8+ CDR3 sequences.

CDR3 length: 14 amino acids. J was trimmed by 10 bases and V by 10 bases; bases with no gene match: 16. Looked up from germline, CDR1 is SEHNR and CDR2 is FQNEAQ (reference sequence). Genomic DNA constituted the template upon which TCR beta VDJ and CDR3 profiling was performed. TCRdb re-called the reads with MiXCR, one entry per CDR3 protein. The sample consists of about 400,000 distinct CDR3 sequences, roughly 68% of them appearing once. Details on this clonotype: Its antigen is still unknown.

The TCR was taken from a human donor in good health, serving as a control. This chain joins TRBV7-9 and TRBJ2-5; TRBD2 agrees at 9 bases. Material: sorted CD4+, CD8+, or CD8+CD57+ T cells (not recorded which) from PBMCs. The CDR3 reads CATRRTSAEAFQYF. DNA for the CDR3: TGTGCCACTCGAAGGACTAGCGCCGAAGCGTTCCAGTACTTC.